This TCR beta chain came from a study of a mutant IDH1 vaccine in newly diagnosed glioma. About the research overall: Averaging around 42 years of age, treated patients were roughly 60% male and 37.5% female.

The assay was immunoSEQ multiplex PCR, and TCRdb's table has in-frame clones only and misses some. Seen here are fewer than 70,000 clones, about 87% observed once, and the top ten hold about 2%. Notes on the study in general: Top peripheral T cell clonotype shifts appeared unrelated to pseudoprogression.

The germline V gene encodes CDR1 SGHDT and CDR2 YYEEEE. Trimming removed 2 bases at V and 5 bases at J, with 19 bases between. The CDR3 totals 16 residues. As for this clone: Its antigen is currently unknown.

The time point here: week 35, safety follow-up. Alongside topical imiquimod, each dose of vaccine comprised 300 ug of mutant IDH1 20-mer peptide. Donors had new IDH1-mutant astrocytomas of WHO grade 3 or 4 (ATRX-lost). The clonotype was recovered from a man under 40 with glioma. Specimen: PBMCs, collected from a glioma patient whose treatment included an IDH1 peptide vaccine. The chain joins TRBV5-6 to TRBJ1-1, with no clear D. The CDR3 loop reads CASSFFSAGMVTEAFF. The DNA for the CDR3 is TGTGCCAGCAGCTTCTTCTCGGCGGGAATGGTAACTGAAGCTTTCTTT.